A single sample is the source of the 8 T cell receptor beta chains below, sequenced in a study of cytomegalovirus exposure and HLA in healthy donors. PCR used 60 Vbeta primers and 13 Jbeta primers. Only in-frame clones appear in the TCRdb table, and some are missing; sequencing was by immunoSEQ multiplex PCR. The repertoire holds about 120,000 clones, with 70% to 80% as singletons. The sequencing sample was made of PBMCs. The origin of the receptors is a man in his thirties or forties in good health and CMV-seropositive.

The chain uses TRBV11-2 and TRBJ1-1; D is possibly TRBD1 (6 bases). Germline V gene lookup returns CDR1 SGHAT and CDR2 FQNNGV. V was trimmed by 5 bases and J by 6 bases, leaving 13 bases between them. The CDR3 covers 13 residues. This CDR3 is CASSRTGTSEAFF. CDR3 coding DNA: TGTGCCAGCAGCCGGACCGGGACATCTGAAGCTTTCTTT.

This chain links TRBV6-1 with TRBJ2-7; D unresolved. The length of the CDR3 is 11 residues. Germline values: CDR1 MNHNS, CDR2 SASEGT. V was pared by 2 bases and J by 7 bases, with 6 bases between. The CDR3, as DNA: TGTGCCAGCAGTGAATTCAGGGAGCAGTACTTC. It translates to CASSEFREQYF.

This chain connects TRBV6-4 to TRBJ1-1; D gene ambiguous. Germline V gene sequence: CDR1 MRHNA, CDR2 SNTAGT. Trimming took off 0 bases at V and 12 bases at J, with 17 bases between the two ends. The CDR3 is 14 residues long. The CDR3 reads CASSDSKAGSVTFF. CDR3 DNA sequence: TGTGCCAGCAGTGACTCAAAGGCCGGGTCCGTAACTTTCTTT.

This CDR3 is CASRGGQGPTYEQYF. CDR3 coding DNA: TGTGCCAGCAGGGGGGGACAGGGACCAACCTACGAGCAGTACTTC. The rearrangement uses TRBV28 and TRBJ2-7; 9 bases line up with TRBD1. Germline V CDR1 and CDR2: MDHEN, SYDVKM. The CDR3 sequence is 15 residues long. V lost 6 bases to trimming and J lost 2 bases; unmatched junction nucleotides: 8.

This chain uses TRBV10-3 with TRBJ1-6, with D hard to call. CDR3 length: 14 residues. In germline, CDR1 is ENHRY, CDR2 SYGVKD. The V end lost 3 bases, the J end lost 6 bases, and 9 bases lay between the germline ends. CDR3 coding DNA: TGTGCCATCAGTGATTCGGGTTTTAATTCACCCCTCCACTTT. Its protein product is CAISDSGFNSPLHF.

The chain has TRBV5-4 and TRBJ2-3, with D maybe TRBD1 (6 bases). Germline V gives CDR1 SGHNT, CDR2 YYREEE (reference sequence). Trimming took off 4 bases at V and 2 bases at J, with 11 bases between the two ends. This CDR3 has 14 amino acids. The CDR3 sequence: CASSTRTDTDTQYF. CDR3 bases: TGTGCCAGCAGCACCCGGACAGACACAGATACGCAGTATTTT.

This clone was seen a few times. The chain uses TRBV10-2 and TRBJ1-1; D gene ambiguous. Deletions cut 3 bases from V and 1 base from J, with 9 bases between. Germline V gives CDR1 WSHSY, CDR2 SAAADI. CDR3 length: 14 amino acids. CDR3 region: CASSETVGNTEAFF. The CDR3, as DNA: TGCGCCAGCAGTGAAACGGTCGGGAACACTGAAGCTTTCTTT.

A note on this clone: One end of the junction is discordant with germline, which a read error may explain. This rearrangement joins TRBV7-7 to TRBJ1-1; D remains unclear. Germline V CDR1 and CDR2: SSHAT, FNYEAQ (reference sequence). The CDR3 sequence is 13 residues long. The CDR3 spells CASSPQVNTEAFF. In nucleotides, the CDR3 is TGTGCTAGCAGCCCCCAGGTCAACACTGAAGCTTTCTTT.